Following are 7 T cell receptor beta chains from one sample sequenced in a study of breast tumors, draining lymph nodes, adjacent tissues. TCRdb re-derived calls from the multiplex PCR reads in MiXCR, one entry per CDR3 protein. The top ten hold under 12% of the sample, which has some 52,000 distinct CDR3 sequences, over 40% seen once. The sequenced sample was breast tumor tissue. These receptors originate from a female donor with breast cancer. Some clones in this sample may be carry-over from other donors' samples.

This clonotype is medium-sized (0.01 to 0.1%) in the sample. The rearrangement joins TRBV27 to TRBJ2-7; D perhaps matches TRBD1 (6 bases). CDR1 and CDR2 from the germline V gene are MNHEY and SMNVEV (reference sequence). V lost 4 bases to trimming and J lost 6 bases, with 16 bases between them. The CDR3 sequence is 14 residues long. DNA of the CDR3: TGTGCCAGCAGTTCTGACGTAACAGGGTTCGAGCAGTACTTC. Protein: CASSSDVTGFEQYF.

The table lists this clonotype with a count of one. V gene TRBV11-1 combines with J gene TRBJ2-3; 8 positions match TRBD2. Unmatched junction bases numbered 6, after V lost 3 bases and J lost 1 base. Germline V CDR1 and CDR2: SGHAT, FQDESV (reference sequence). The CDR3 covers 16 residues. The CDR3 region has the DNA TGTGCCAGCAGCTTGAAACCGGGACTAGGCACAGATACGCAGTATTTT. Protein product: CASSLKPGLGTDTQYF.

This clonotype came up many times. The rearrangement joins TRBV4-2 to TRBJ2-7; 10 bases agree with TRBD2. CDR3 length: 15 amino acids. V was pared by 0 bases and J by 3 bases, with 2 bases of the junction left unmatched. The germline V gene encodes CDR1 LGHNA and CDR2 YNFKEQ. The CDR3 DNA reads TGTGCCAGCAGCCAAGATTCTAGCGGGAGCTACGAGCAGTACTTC. This sequence encodes CASSQDSSGSYEQYF.

This clonotype was counted ten times or more. The chain joins TRBV20-1 to TRBJ2-1; 8 nucleotides align to TRBD2. Trimming took 3 bases from V and 9 from J; bases not matched to a gene: 7. Germline loops: CDR1 DFQATT, CDR2 SNEGSKA (reference sequence). The CDR3 sequence is 13 residues long. CDR3 bases: TGCAGTGCTAGCCCGGGAGGGAGATTTGAGCAGTTCTTC. Amino acid sequence: CSASPGGRFEQFF.

The chain couples TRBV9 to TRBJ1-5, with 10 nucleotides matching TRBD1. CDR3 length: 16 amino acids. From germline, CDR1 is SGDLS and CDR2 YYNGEE. V lost 0 bases, J lost 3 bases, and 3 bases stayed unmatched. This chain's CDR3 is CASSVGGTGANQPQHF. The CDR3 region has the DNA TGTGCCAGCAGCGTAGGGGGGACAGGGGCCAATCAGCCCCAGCATTTT.

Turning to this clonotype: This clone may be a read error of a much larger clone one base away. CDR3 sequence reads: CARNGRNTGELFF. As DNA, the CDR3 is TGTGCCCGGAATGGCAGAAACACCGGGGAGCTGTTTTTT. The chain employs TRBV30 and TRBJ2-2; D is uncertain. Trimming removed 8 bases at V and 2 bases at J, with 12 bases between. CDR3 length: 13 amino acids. Per the germline V gene, CDR1 is GTSNPN and CDR2 is SVGIG (reference sequence). Based on the CDR3 plus reference TRBV30 and TRBJ2-2, the full variable domain is SQTIHQWPATLVQPVGSPLSLECTVEGTSNPNLYWYRQAAGRGLQLLFYSVGIGQISSEVPQNLSASRPQDRQFILSSKKLLLSDSGFYLCARNGRNTGELFFGEGSRLTVL.

This clonotype was detected only a few times. The rearrangement joins TRBV6-1 to TRBJ2-2; D perhaps matches TRBD1 (5 bases). This CDR3 contains 17 residues. The V and J ends lost 6 bases and 2 bases respectively, with 19 bases between them. The germline gives CDR1 MNHNS, CDR2 SASEGT. CDR3 amino acids: CASRHTGTLRNTGELFF. CDR3 DNA: TGTGCCAGCAGACACACAGGTACCTTACGCAACACCGGGGAGCTGTTTTTT.